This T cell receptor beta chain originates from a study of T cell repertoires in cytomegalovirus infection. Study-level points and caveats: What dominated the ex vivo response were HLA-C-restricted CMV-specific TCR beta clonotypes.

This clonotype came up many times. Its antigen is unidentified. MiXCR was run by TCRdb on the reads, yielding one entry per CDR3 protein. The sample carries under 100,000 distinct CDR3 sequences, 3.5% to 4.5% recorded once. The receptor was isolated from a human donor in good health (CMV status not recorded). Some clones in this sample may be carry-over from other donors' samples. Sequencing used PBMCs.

The CDR3 spells CASSLVLGRGGSPLHF. CDR3 DNA sequence: TGTGCCAGCAGCTTAGTACTGGGTCGTGGTGGTTCACCCCTCCACTTT. The gene calls are TRBV7-9 and TRBJ1-6; no definite D call. Germline CDR1 and CDR2: SEHNR and FQNEAQ (reference sequence). Trimming took 1 base from V and 9 from J, leaving 16 bases between them. The CDR3 totals 16 residues.